The rows below give T cell receptor beta chains drawn from one sample of a study of shared clonotypes between healthy human individuals. The table came from immunoSEQ multiplex PCR; TCRdb's copy has only in-frame clones and leaves some out. The sample has about 2.3 million clones; less than 95% are singletons. The specimen sequenced was naive CD4+ T cells from PBMCs. The receptors were sampled from a man younger than 30 in good health. Some clones in this sample may be carry-over from other donors' samples. Both conserved end residues are part of each CDR3. A D gene is named only where the DNA matches it firmly. Not all rows give a size; the values are once, few, many and, for expanded clones, a class.

CSVGSPLVWGYTF	TGCAGCGTAGGCAGTCCCTTAGTATGGGGCTACACCTTC	TRBV29-1	-	-	TRBJ1-2
CASSLEAGTDTQYF	TGCGCCAGCAGCTTGGAAGCCGGCACAGATACGCAGTATTTT	TRBV5-1	-	-	TRBJ2-3
CASSPTGGAGEKLFF	TGTGCCAGCTCACCCACGGGGGGGGCCGGAGAAAAACTGTTTTTT	TRBV18	-	-	TRBJ1-4
CASSLGRSSYEQYF	TGTGCCAGCAGTCTAGGACGGAGCTCCTACGAGCAGTACTTC	TRBV2	-	-	TRBJ2-7
CASSLRGMNTEAFF	TGTGCCAGCAGTTTGCGGGGCATGAACACTGAAGCTTTCTTT	TRBV27	-	-	TRBJ1-1
CASSESGTGAYEQYF	TGTGCCAGCAGTGAGTCCGGGACAGGGGCCTACGAGCAGTACTTC	TRBV6-1	TRBD1	-	TRBJ2-7
CASSLELSRDTQYF	TGTGCCAGCAGCTTGGAACTATCTCGCGATACGCAGTATTTT	TRBV5-8	-	once	TRBJ2-3
CSVGVGEQFF	TGCAGCGTTGGGGTAGGTGAGCAGTTCTTC	TRBV29-1	-	-	TRBJ2-1
CASSWGPNTGELFF	TGTGCCAGCAGCTGGGGACCTAACACCGGGGAGCTGTTTTTT	TRBV11-2	-	-	TRBJ2-2
CASSLFARGADNEQFF	TGTGCCAGCAGCTTATTCGCTAGAGGGGCTGACAATGAGCAGTTCTTC	TRBV7-9	-	-	TRBJ2-1
CATSRGQAPNEKLFF	TGTGCCACCAGCAGAGGCCAGGCCCCAAATGAAAAACTGTTTTTT	TRBV15	-	-	TRBJ1-4
CASSLSEPVYGYTF	TGTGCCAGCAGCTTGTCGGAGCCAGTCTATGGCTACACCTTC	TRBV5-6	-	-	TRBJ1-2
CASSTDIQETQYF	TGCGCCAGCAGTACGGACATCCAAGAGACCCAGTACTTC	TRBV5-1	-	-	TRBJ2-5
CASSLWRVEEETQYF	TGCGCCAGCAGCTTGTGGAGGGTAGAAGAGGAGACCCAGTACTTC	TRBV5-1	-	once	TRBJ2-5